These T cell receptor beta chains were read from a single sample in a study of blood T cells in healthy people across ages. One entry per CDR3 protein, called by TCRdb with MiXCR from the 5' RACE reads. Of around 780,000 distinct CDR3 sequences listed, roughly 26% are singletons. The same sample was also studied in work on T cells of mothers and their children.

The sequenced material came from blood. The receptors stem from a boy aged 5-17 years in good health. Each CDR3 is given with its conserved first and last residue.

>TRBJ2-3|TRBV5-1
CASRTGPDTQYF
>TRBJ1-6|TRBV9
CASSVDGNSPLHF
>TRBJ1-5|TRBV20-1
CSAQGARSQPQHF
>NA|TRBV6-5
CASSYSSSGGFGEQFF
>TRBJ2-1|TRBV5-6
CASSLELAGASEQFF
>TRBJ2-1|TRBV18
CASSQQREQFF
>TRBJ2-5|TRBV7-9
CASSPVPGQGF
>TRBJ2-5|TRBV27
CASSLHRGPQETQYF
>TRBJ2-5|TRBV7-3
CASSLGTRYRQETQYF
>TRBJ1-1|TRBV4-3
CASSLARVTEAFF
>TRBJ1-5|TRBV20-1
CSASRSNQPQHF
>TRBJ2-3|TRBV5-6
CASSGTSGGDGDTQYF
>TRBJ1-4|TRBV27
CASSPRRTAGKLFF
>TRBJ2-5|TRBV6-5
CASSYSEGGPETQYF
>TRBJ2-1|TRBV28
CASSLGLAGPSRYNEQFF
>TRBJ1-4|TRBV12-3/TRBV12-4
CASSLGRAATNEKLFF
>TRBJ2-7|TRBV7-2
CASSFGTGSSYEQYF
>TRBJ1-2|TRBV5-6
CASSLRTRNYGYTF
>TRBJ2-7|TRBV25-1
CASSKGTETSYEQYF
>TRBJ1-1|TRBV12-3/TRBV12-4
CASSPGTPAFF
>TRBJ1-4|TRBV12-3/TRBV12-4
CASSAYRGRDEKLFF
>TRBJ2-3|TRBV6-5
CASSFREAIGGDTQYF
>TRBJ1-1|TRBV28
CASSFPPQSNEAFF
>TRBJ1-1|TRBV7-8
CASSLDRRGVNTEAFF
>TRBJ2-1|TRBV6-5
CASSYSGSTSYNEQFF
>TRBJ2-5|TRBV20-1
CSARRSEAETQYF
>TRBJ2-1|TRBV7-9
CASSLTPAGDSYNEQFF
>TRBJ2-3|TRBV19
CASRPLGGPGTDTQYF
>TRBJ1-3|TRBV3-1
CASSQDGGASGNTIYF
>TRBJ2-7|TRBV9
CASSAGTGDSYEQYF
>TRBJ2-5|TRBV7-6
CASSLAGLEQETQYF